This TCR beta chain came from a study of CD8 T cells in Susac syndrome. Reverse transcription of roughly 0.5 to 1 ug RNA used random hexamers. Amplification of TCR beta CDR3 used immunoSEQ multiplex PCR across 54 Vbeta and 13 Jbeta. TCRdb processed the immunoSEQ multiplex PCR reads anew with MiXCR; each CDR3 protein has one entry. The table shows 150,000 to 190,000 distinct CDR3 sequences, with approximately 95% occurring only once. Material for sequencing was CD4+ T cells from PBMCs. This clonotype was sampled from a human donor with Susac syndrome.

The CDR3 region has the DNA TGTGCCAGCAGCGGGGGACAGGGTAACACTGAAGCTTTCTTT. Its translation: CASSGGQGNTEAFF. The rearrangement joins TRBV5-4 to TRBJ1-1; 9 bases are shared with TRBD1. J lost 2 bases, V lost 4 bases, and 3 bases had no gene match. The CDR3 runs to 14 residues. CDR1 is SGHNT and CDR2 is YYREEE in the germline V gene (reference sequence). Full variable domain (rest looked up from reference TRBV5-4 and TRBJ1-1): ETGVTQSPTHLIKTRGQQVTLRCSSQSGHNTVSWYQQALGQGPQFIFQYYREEENGRGNFPPRFSGLQFPNYSSELNVNALELDDSALYLCASSGGQGNTEAFFGQGTRLTVV.